This T cell receptor (beta chain) appears in the sequencing data of a study of blood T cell repertoires in COVID-19. Study-wide context: Acute and convalescent COVID-19 samples came from the United States, Italy and Spain. In each case, the material was cDNA or gDNA derived from T cells, B-cell-depleted T cells, or PBMCs.

Between the trimmed V and J ends, which lost 3 bases and 0 bases, there was a span of 15 bases. The germline V gene encodes CDR1 SGHRS and CDR2 YFSETQ. The CDR3 contains 16 residues. Per the original data handling: Amplification of reference gene primers provided the estimated nucleated cell counts. The data were produced by immunoSEQ multiplex PCR, yet TCRdb's version contains in-frame clones alone and is incomplete. The V and J calls and the clone size are those of that table, but D and trimming were determined from the DNA. The profile shows about 80,000 clones, about 87% of them singletons. This sequence originates from a woman of 80 years or more with acute or convalescent COVID-19. What was sequenced was peripheral blood. The chain carries TRBV5-1 and TRBJ1-1; no firm D call. The CDR3 reads CASSSQGGALNTEAFF. The CDR3 nucleotides read TGCGCCAGCAGCTCCCAAGGAGGAGCCTTGAACACTGAAGCTTTCTTT.